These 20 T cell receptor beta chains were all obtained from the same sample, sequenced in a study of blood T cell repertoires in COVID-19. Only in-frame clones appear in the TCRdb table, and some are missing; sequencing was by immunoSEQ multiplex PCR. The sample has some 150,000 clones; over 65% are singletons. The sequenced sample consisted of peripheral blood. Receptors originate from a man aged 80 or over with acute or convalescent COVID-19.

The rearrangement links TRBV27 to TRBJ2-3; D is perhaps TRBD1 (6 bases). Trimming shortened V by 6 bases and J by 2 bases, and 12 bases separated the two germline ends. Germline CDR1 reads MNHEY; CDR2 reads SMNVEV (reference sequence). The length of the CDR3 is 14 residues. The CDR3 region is CASRTTGSTDTQYF. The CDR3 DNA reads TGTGCCAGCAGAACCACAGGGTCCACAGATACGCAGTATTTT.

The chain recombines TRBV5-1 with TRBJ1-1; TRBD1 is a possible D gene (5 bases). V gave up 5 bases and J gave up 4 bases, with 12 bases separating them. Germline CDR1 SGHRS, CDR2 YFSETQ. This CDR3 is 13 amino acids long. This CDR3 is CASRGGEATEAFF. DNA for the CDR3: TGCGCCAGCAGGGGGGGAGAGGCCACTGAAGCTTTCTTT.

For the CDR3, the DNA is TGTGCCAGCAGCTTAATAACACATAACACCATATATTTT. It is translated as CASSLITHNTIYF. The rearrangement links TRBV11-2 to TRBJ1-3; D ambiguous. V lost 2 bases, J lost 7 bases, and 9 bases lay in between. Germline V gives CDR1 SGHAT, CDR2 FQNNGV. The length of the CDR3 is 13 residues.

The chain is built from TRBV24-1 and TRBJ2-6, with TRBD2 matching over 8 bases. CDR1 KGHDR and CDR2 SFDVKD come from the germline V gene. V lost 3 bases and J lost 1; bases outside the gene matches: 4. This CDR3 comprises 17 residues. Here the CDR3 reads CATSDRAGGSGANVLTF. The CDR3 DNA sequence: TGTGCCACCAGTGATAGGGCGGGGGGATCTGGGGCCAACGTCCTGACTTTC.

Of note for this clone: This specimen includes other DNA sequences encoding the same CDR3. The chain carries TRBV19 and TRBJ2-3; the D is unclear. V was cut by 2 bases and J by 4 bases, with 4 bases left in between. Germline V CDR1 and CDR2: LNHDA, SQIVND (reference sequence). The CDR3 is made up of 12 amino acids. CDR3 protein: CASSISSDTQYF. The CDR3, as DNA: TGTGCCAGTAGTATATCGTCAGATACGCAGTATTTT.

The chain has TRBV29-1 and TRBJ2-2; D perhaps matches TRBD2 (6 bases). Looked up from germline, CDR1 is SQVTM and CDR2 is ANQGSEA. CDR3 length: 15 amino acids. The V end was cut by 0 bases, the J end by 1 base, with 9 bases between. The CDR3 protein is CSVEEAEGNTGELFF. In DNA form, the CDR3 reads TGCAGCGTTGAAGAGGCGGAGGGGAACACCGGGGAGCTGTTTTTT.

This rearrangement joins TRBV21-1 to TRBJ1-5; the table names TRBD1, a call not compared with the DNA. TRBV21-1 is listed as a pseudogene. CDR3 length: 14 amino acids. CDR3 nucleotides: TGTGCCAGCAATCCGGGGACAGGGAAGCAGCCCCAGCATTTT. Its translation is CASNPGTGKQPQHF.

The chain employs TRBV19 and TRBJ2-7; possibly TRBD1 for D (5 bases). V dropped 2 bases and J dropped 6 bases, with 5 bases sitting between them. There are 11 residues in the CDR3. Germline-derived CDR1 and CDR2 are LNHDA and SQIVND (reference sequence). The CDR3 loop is CASSIRGEQYF. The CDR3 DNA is TGTGCCAGTAGTATAAGGGGCGAGCAGTACTTC.

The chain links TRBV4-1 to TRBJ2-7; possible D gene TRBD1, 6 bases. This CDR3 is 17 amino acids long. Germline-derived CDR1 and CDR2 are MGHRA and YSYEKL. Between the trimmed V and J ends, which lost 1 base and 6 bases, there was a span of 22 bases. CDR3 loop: CASSQVMGANTRLEQYF. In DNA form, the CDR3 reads TGCGCCAGCAGCCAAGTAATGGGGGCCAATACTCGTCTCGAGCAGTACTTC.

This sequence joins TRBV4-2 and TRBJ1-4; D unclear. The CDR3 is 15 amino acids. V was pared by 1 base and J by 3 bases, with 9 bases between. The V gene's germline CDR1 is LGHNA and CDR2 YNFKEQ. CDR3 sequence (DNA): TGTGCCAGCAGCCAAGCTGACGGGTCTAATGAAAAACTGTTTTTT. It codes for CASSQADGSNEKLFF.

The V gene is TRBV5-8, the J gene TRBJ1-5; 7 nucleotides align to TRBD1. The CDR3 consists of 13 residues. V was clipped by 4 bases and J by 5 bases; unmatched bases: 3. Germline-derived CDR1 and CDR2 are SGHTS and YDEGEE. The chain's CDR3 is CASSAGGHQPQHF. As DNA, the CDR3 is TGTGCCAGCAGCGCAGGGGGGCATCAGCCCCAGCATTTT.

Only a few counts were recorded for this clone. In DNA, the CDR3 is TGTGCCAGCAGCCGGACAGAAAATCCTAACTATGGCTACACCTTC. Its translation: CASSRTENPNYGYTF. This chain uses TRBV3-1 (or the pseudogene TRBV3-2) with TRBJ1-2, with a weak D call TRBD1 (6 bases). CDR1 is LGHDT and CDR2 is YNNKEL in the germline V gene (reference sequence). The CDR3 loop spans 15 amino acids. Trimming shortened V by 4 bases and J by 0 bases, and 12 bases separated the two germline ends.

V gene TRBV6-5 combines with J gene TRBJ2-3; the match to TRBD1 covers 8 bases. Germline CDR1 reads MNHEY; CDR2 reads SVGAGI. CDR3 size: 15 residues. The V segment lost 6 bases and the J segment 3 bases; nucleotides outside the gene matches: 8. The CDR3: CASRTGVGVTDTQYF. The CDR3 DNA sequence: TGTGCCAGCAGGACAGGGGTTGGGGTAACAGATACGCAGTATTTT.

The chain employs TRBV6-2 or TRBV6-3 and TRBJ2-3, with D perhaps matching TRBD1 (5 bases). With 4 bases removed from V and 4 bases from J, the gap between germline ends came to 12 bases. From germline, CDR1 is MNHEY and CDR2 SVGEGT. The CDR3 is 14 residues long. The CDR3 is CASSFAGYADTQYF. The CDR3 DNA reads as TGTGCCAGCAGTTTTGCAGGGTACGCAGATACGCAGTATTTT.

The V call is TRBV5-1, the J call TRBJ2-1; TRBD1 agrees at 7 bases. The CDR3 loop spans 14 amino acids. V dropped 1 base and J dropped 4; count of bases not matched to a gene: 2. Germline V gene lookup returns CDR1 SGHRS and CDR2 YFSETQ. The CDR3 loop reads CASSLRQGYNEQFF. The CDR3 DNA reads TGCGCCAGCAGCTTGCGACAGGGATACAATGAGCAGTTCTTC.

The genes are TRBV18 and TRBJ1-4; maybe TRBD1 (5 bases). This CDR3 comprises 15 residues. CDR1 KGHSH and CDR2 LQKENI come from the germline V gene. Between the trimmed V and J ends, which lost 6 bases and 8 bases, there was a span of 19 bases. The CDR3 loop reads CASSLTGLGEEKLFF. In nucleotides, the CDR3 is TGTGCCAGCTCGCTTACCGGGCTAGGGGAAGAAAAACTGTTTTTT.

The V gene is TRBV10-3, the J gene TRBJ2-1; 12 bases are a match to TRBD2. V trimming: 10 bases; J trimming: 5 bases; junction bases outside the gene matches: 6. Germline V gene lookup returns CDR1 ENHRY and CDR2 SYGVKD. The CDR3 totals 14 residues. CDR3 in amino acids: CATLLAGGHNEQFF. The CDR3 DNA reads TGTGCCACGCTTCTAGCGGGGGGGCACAATGAGCAGTTCTTC.

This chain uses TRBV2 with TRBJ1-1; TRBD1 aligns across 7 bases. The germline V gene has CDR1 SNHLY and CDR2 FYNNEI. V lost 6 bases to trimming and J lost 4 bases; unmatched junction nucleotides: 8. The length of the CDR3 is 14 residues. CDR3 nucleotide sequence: TGTGCCAGCAGATCCAACAGGGGCGGCACTGAAGCTTTCTTT. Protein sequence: CASRSNRGGTEAFF.

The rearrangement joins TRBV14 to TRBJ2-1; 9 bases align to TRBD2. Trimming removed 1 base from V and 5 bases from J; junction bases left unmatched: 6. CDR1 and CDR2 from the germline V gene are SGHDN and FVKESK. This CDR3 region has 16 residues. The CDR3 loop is CASSQVPGLADNEQFF. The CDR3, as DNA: TGTGCCAGCAGCCAAGTGCCGGGACTAGCTGACAATGAGCAGTTCTTC.

The chain's CDR3 is CASSDLTGTRGYTF. The CDR3 DNA is TGCGCCAGCAGCGACTTGACAGGGACTAGGGGCTACACCTTC. This chain uses TRBV10-2 with TRBJ1-2; 7 bases match TRBD1. Germline loops: CDR1 WSHSY, CDR2 SAAADI. The CDR3 is 14 amino acids. Trimming took 6 bases from V and 8 from J; bases not matched to a gene: 12.